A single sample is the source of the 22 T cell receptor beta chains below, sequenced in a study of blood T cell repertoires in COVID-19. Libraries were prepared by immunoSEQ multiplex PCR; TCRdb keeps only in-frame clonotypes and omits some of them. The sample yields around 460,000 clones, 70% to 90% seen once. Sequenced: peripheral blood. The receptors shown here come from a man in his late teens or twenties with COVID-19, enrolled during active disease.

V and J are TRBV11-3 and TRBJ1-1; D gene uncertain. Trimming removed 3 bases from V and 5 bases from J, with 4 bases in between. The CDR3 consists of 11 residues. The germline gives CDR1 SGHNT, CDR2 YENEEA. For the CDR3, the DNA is TGTGCCAGCAGCTTCAGGACTGAAGCTTTCTTT. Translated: CASSFRTEAFF.

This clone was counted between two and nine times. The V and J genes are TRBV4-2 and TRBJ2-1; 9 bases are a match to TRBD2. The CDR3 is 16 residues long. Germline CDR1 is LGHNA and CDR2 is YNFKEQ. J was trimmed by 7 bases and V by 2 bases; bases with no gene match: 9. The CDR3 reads CASSQFSGRGRNEQFF. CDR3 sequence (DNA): TGTGCCAGCAGCCAATTTAGCGGGAGAGGTAGGAATGAGCAGTTCTTC.

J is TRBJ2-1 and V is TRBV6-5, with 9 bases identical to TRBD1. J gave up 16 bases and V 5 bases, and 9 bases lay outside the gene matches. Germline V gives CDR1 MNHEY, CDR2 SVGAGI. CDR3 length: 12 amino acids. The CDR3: CASSTSGTGSFF. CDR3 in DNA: TGTGCCAGCAGTACCTCCGGGACAGGGAGTTTCTTC.

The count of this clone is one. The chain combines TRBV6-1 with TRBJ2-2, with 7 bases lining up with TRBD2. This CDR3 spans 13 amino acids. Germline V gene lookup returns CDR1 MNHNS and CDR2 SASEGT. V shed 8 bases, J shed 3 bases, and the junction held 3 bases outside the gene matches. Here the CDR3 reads CASWGGHTGELFF. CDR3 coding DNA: TGTGCCAGCTGGGGGGGACACACCGGGGAGCTGTTTTTT.

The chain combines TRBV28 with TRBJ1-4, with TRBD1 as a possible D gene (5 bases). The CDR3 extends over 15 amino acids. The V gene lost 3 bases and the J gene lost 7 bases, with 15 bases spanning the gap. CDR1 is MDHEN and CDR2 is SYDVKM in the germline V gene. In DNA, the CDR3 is TGTGCCAGCAGTTTGGCTCAGGGTATTCGTGAAAAACTGTTTTTT. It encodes CASSLAQGIREKLFF.

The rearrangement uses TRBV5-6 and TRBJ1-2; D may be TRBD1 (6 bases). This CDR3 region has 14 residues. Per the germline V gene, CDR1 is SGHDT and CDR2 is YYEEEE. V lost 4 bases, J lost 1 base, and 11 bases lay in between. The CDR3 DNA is TGTGCCAGCAGCAGTGGGACACTTAACTATGGCTACACCTTC. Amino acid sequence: CASSSGTLNYGYTF. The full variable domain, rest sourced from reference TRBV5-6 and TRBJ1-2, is DAGVTQSPTHLIKTRGQQVTLRCSPKSGHDTVSWYQQALGQGPQFIFQYYEEEERQRGNFPDRFSGHQFPNYSSELNVNALLLGDSALYLCASSSGTLNYGYTFGSGTRLTVV.

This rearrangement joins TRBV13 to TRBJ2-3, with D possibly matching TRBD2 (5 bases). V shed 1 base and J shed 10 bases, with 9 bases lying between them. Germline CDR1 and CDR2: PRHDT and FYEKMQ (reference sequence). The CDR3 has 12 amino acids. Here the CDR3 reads CASSLELGPQYF. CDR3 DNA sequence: TGTGCCAGCAGCTTAGAACTAGGGCCGCAGTATTTT.

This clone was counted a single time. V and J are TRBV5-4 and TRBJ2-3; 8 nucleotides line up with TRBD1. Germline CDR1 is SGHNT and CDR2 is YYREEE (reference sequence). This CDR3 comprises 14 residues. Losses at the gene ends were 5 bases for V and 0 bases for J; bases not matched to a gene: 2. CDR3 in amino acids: CASRRTGSTDTQYF. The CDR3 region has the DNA TGTGCCAGCAGAAGGACAGGGAGCACAGATACGCAGTATTTT.

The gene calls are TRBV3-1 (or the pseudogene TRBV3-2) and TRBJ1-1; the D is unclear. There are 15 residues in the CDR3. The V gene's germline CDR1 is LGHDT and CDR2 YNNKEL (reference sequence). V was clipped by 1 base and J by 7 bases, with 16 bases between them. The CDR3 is CASSQGGPGVLEAFF. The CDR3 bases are TGTGCCAGCAGCCAAGGTGGGCCCGGGGTCCTTGAAGCTTTCTTT.

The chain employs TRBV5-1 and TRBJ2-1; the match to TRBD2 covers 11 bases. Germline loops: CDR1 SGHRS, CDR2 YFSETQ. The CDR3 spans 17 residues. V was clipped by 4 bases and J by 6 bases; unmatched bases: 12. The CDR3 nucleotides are TGCGCCAGCAGCCTGAACCCCGGGACTAGCGGTTTCAATGAGCAGTTCTTC. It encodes CASSLNPGTSGFNEQFF.

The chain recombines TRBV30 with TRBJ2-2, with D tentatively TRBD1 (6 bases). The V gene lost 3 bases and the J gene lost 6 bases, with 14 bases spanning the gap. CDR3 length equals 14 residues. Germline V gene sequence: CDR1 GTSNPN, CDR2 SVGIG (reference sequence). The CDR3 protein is CAWRTGAGAGELFF. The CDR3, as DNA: TGTGCCTGGAGGACAGGTGCGGGTGCCGGGGAGCTGTTTTTT.

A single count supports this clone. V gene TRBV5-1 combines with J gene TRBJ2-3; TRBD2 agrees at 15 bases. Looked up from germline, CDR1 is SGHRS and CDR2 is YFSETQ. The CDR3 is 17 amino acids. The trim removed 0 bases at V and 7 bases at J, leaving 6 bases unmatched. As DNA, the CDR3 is TGCGCCAGCAGCTTGGGGACTAGCGGGGGGGCCTCGAATACGCAGTATTTT. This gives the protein CASSLGTSGGASNTQYF.

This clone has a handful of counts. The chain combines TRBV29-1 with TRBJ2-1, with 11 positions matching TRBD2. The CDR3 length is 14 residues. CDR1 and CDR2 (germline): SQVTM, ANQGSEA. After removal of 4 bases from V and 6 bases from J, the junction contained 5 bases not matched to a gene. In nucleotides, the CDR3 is TGCAGCGTTGTAGGGACTAGCGGAGCCAATGAGCAGTTCTTC. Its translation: CSVVGTSGANEQFF.

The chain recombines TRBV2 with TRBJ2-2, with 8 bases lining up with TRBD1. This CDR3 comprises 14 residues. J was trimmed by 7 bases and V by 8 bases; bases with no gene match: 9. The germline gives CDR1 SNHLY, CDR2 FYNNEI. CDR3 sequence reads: CASQDRVTGGELFF. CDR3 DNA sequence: TGTGCCAGCCAGGACAGGGTGACTGGCGGGGAGCTGTTTTTT.

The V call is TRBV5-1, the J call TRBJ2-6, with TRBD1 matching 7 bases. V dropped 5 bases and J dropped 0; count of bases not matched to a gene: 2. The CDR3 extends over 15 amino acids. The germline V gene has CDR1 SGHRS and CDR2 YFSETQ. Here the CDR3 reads CASRRTGSGANVLTF. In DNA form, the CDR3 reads TGCGCCAGCAGACGGACAGGCTCTGGGGCCAACGTCCTGACTTTC.

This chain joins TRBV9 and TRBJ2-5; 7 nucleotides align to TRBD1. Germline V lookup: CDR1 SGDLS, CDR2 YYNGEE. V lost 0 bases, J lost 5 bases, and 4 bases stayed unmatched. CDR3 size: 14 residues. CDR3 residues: CASSVEQGRETQYF. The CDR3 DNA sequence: TGTGCCAGCAGCGTAGAACAGGGGCGGGAGACCCAGTACTTC.

The CDR3 sequence: CASSWAANYGYTF. The CDR3 region has the DNA TGTGCCAGCAGCTGGGCAGCCAACTATGGCTACACCTTC. The V and J genes are TRBV5-4 and TRBJ1-2; D not certain. V lost 3 bases, J lost 2 bases, and 8 bases lay in between. Per germline, CDR1 SGHNT and CDR2 YYREEE (reference sequence). This CDR3 is built from 13 residues.

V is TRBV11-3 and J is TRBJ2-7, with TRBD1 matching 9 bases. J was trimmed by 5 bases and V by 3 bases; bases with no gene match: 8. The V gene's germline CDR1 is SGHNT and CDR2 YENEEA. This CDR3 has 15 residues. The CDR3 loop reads CASSLPQGAINEQYF. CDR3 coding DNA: TGTGCCAGCAGCTTGCCACAGGGGGCAATTAACGAGCAGTACTTC. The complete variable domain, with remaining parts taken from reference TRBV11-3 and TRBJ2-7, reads EAGVVQSPRYKIIEKKQPVAFWCNPISGHNTLYWYLQNLGQGPELLIRYENEEAVDDSQLPKDRFSAERLKGVDSTLKIQPAELGDSAVYLCASSLPQGAINEQYFGPGTRLTVT.

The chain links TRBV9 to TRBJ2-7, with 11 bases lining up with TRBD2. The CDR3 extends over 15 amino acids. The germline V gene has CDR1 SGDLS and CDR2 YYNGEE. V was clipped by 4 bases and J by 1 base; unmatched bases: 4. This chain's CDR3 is CASSTGTSGSYEQYF. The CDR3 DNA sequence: TGTGCCAGCAGCACGGGGACTAGCGGTTCCTACGAGCAGTACTTC.

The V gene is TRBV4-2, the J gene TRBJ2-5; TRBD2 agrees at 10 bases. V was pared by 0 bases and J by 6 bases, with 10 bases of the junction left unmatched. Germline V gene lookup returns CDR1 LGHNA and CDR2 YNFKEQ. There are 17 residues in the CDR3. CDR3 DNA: TGTGCCAGCAGCCAAGAGGGCAAGGGACTAGCGTCACAGACCCAGTACTTC. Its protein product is CASSQEGKGLASQTQYF.

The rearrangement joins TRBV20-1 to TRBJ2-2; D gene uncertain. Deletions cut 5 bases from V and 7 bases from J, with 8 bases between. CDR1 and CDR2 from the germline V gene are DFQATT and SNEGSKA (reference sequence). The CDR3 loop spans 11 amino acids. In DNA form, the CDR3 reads TGCAGTGCTCCGGAGAACGGGGAGCTGTTTTTT. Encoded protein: CSAPENGELFF.

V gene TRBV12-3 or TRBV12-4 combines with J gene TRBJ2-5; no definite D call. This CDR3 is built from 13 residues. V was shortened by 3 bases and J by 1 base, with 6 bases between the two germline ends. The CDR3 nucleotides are TGTGCCAGCAGTTTCACCGGCCAAGAGACCCAGTACTTC. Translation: CASSFTGQETQYF.